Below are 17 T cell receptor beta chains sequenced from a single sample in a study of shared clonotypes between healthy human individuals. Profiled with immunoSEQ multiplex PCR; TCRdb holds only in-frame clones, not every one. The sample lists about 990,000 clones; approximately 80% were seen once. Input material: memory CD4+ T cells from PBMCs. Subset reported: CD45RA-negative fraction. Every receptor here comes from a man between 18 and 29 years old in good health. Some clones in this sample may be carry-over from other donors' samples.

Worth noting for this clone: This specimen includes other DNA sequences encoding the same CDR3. CDR3 sequence (DNA): TGTGCCAGCAGTGTGGGGGGTAACTATGGCTACACCTTC. Translating gives CASSVGGNYGYTF. V gene TRBV2 combines with J gene TRBJ1-2, with D perhaps TRBD1 (5 bases). The V gene's germline CDR1 is SNHLY and CDR2 FYNNEI. The CDR3 has 13 residues. Trimming cost V 4 bases and J 1 base, with 7 bases left between them.

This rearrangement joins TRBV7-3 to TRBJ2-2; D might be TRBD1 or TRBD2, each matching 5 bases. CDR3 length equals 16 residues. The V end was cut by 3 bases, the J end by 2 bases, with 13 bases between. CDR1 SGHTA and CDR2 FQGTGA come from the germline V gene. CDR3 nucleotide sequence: TGTGCCAGCAGCTTCCCGGGGACGACTAACACCGGGGAGCTGTTTTTT. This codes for CASSFPGTTNTGELFF. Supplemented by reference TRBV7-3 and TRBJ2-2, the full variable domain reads GAGVSQTPSNKVTEKGKYVELRCDPISGHTALYWYRQSLGQGPEFLIYFQGTGAADDSGLPNDRFFAVRPEGSVSTLKIQRTERGDSAVYLCASSFPGTTNTGELFFGEGSRLTVL.

The CDR3 DNA sequence: TGCAGCTCTGGGGCCCAGGGTAACTATGGCTACACCTTC. Its protein product is CSSGAQGNYGYTF. V and J are TRBV29-1 and TRBJ1-2; tentatively, D is TRBD1 (5 bases). This CDR3 has 13 amino acids. Deletions cut 8 bases from V and 1 base from J, with 14 bases between. In germline, CDR1 is SQVTM, CDR2 ANQGSEA.

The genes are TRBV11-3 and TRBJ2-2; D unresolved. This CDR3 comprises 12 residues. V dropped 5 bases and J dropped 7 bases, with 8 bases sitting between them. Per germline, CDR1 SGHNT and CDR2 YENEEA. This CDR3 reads CASSPALGELFF. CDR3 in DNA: TGTGCCAGCAGCCCCGCGCTCGGGGAGCTGTTTTTT.

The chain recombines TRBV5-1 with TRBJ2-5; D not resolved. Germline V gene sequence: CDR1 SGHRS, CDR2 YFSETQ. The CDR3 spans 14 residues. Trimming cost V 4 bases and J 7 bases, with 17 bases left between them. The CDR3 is CASSPSDGGRTQYF. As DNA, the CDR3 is TGCGCCAGCAGCCCGAGTGACGGCGGCAGGACCCAGTACTTC.

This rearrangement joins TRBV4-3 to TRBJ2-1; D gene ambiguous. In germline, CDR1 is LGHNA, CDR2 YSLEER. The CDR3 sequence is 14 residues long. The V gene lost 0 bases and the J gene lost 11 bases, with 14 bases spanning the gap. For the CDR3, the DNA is TGCGCCAGCAGCCAAGACCGTCGAGGCGCCCAGCAGTTCTTC. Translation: CASSQDRRGAQQFF.

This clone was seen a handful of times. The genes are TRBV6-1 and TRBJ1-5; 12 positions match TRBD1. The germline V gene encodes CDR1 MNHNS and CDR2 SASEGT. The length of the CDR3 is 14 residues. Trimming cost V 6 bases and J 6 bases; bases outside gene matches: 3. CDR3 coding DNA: TGTGCCAGCAGGGGACAGGGGGCGAGTCAGCCCCAGCATTTT. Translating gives CASRGQGASQPQHF.

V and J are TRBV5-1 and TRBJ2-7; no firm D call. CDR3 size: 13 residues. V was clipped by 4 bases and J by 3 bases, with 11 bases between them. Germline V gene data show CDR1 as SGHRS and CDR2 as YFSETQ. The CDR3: CASSPSLNYEQYF. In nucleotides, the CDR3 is TGCGCCAGCAGCCCCAGCCTAAACTACGAGCAGTACTTC.

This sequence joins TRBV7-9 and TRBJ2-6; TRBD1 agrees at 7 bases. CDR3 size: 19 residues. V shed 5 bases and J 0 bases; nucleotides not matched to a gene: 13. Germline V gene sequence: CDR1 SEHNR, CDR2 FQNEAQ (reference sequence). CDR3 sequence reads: CASSLSLRDRPSGANVLTF. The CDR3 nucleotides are TGTGCCAGCAGCCTAAGCCTCCGGGACAGACCCTCTGGGGCCAACGTCCTGACTTTC. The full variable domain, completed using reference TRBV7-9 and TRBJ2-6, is DTGVSQNPRHKITKRGQNVTFRCDPISEHNRLYWYRQTLGQGPEFLTYFQNEAQLEKSRLLSDRFSAERPKGSFSTLEIQRTEQGDSAMYLCASSLSLRDRPSGANVLTFGAGSRLTVL.

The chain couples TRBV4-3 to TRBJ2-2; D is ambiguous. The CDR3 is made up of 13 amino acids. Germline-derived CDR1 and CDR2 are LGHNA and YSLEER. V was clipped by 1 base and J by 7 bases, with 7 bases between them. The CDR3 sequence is CASSQVIVGELFF. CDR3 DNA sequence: TGCGCCAGCAGCCAAGTGATAGTCGGGGAGCTGTTTTTT.

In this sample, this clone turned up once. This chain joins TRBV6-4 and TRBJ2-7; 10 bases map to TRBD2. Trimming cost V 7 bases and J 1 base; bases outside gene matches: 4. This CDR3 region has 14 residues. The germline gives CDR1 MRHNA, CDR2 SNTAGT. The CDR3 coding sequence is TGTGCCAGCATTCGGACTAGCGGTTCCTACGAGCAGTACTTC. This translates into CASIRTSGSYEQYF.

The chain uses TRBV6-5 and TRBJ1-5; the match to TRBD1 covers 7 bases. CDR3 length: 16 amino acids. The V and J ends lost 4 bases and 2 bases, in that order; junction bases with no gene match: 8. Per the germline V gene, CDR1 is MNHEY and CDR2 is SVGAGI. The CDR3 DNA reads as TGTGCCAGCAGTTCCCGCCTCGGACAGGGCAATCAGCCCCAGCATTTT. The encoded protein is CASSSRLGQGNQPQHF.

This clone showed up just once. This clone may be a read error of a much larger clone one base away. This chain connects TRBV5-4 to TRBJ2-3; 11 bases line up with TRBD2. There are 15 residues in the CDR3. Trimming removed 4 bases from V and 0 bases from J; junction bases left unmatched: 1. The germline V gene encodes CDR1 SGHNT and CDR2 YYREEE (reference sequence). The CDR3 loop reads CASSRTSGSTDTQYF. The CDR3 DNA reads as TGTGCCAGCAGCAGGACTAGCGGGAGCACAGATACGCAGTATTTT. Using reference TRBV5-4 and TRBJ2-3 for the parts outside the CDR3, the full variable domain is ETGVTQSPTHLIKTRGQQVTLRCSSQSGHNTVSWYQQALGQGPQFIFQYYREEENGRGNFPPRFSGLQFPNYSSELNVNALELDDSALYLCASSRTSGSTDTQYFGPGTRLTVL.

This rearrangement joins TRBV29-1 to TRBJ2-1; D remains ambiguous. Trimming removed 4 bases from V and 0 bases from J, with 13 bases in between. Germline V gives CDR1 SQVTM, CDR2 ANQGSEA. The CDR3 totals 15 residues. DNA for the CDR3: TGCAGCGTTGCAGCTCCTCTCGTCTCCTACAATGAGCAGTTCTTC. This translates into CSVAAPLVSYNEQFF.

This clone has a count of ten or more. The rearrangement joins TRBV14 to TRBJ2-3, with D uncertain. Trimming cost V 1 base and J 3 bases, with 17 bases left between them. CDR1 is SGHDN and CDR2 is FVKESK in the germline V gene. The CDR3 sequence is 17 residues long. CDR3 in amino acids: CASSQGVVLEATDTQYF. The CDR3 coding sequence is TGTGCCAGCAGCCAAGGGGTGGTGTTAGAAGCTACAGATACGCAGTATTTT.

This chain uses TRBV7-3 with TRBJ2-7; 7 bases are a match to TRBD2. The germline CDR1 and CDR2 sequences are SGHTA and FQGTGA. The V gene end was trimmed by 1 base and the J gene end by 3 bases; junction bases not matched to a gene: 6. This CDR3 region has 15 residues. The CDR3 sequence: CASSLRAGEDYEQYF. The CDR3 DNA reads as TGTGCCAGCAGCTTAAGGGCGGGAGAGGACTACGAGCAGTACTTC.

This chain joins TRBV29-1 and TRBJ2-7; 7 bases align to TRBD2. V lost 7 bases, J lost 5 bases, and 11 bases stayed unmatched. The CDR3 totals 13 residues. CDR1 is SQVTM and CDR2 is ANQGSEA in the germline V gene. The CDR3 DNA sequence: TGCAGCGCCGGGGGAGGGCGCTCGGACGAGCAGTACTTC. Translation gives CSAGGGRSDEQYF.